These 17 T cell receptor beta chains originate from one sample sequenced in a study of monozygotic twins with inflammatory bowel disease. TCRdb reprocessed the 5' RACE reads and keeps a single row for each CDR3 protein, giving no DNA. This sample contains around 370,000 distinct CDR3 sequences. Sample: blood. Source of these receptors: a human donor with ulcerative colitis or Crohn's disease, or a healthy co-twin of an affected twin (not recorded which).

This sequence joins TRBV12-3 or TRBV12-4 and TRBJ1-2. The CDR3 is 13 amino acids. CDR3 residues: CASSLPSNYGYTF.

This rearrangement joins TRBV20-1 to TRBJ2-1. CDR1 is DFQATT and CDR2 is SNEGSKA in the germline V gene (reference sequence). The CDR3 is made up of 13 amino acids. CDR3: CSAFLIPYNEQFF.

The chain has TRBV6-2 or TRBV6-3 and TRBJ2-3; the D call from TCRdb, TRBD1, cannot be confirmed without DNA. The CDR3 totals 16 residues. From germline, CDR1 is MNHEY and CDR2 SVGEGT. CDR3 sequence reads: CASSYDPTVLRGKQYF.

The chain couples TRBV20-1 to TRBJ2-2; TCRdb's D call, TRBD2, is unchecked because there is no DNA. Germline assignment: CDR1 DFQATT and CDR2 SNEGSKA (reference sequence). This CDR3 has 16 residues. CDR3 loop: CSARSTREVATGELFF.

The chain couples TRBV15 to TRBJ2-3; TCRdb outputs TRBD2, but without DNA this stays unchecked. The length of the CDR3 is 18 residues. Germline CDR1 LNHNV, CDR2 YYDKDF (reference sequence). The CDR3 reads CATSIERTPSGGEDTQYF.

This chain joins TRBV6-5 and TRBJ2-1; as DNA is missing, the TRBD1 call by TCRdb cannot be tested. The germline V gene has CDR1 MNHEY and CDR2 SVGAGI. The CDR3 consists of 14 residues. CDR3 in amino acids: CASSYRAETTRQFF.

The chain joins TRBV20-1 to TRBJ2-1; the TRBD2 assignment by TCRdb is unverifiable without DNA. The CDR3 totals 18 residues. From germline, CDR1 is DFQATT and CDR2 SNEGSKA (reference sequence). This chain's CDR3 is CSARGGRRGGSSYNEQFF.

V usage is TRBV20-1 and J usage is TRBJ2-5; the TRBD2 assignment by TCRdb is unverifiable without DNA. Germline V CDR1 and CDR2: DFQATT, SNEGSKA (reference sequence). The CDR3 runs to 13 residues. The CDR3 here is CSASDPNGETQYF.

The chain uses TRBV7-9 and TRBJ2-5; the D call of TRBD2 rests on TCRdb alone, since no DNA is present to check it. The CDR3 extends over 13 amino acids. In germline, CDR1 is SEHNR, CDR2 FQNEAQ (reference sequence). CDR3 sequence: CASSLLVVETQYF.

V is TRBV11-2 and J is TRBJ2-3. The CDR3 consists of 12 residues. The germline V gene has CDR1 SGHAT and CDR2 FQNNGV. The CDR3 loop is CASTPITDTQYF.

The chain combines TRBV6-5 with TRBJ2-5. The germline V gene encodes CDR1 MNHEY and CDR2 SVGAGI. CDR3 length: 15 amino acids. CDR3 protein: CASSYGAGYQETQYF.

The rearrangement links TRBV9 to TRBJ2-5; the D call of TRBD1 rests on TCRdb alone, since no DNA is present to check it. The germline V gene has CDR1 SGDLS and CDR2 YYNGEE. This CDR3 spans 16 amino acids. The CDR3 sequence: CASSVVSGQVKETQYF.

The J gene is TRBJ1-3, the V gene TRBV7-2; with no DNA, the TCRdb D assignment of TRBD1 cannot be verified. This CDR3 spans 13 amino acids. Germline CDR1 SGHTA, CDR2 FQGNSA. The chain's CDR3 is CASSLTGADTIYF.

The V and J genes are TRBV6-1 and TRBJ2-2. Germline V gives CDR1 MNHNS, CDR2 SASEGT. The CDR3 runs to 14 residues. The CDR3 region is CAIHRHTNTGELFF.

This rearrangement joins TRBV30 to TRBJ2-7; the D call from TCRdb, TRBD1, cannot be confirmed without DNA. Per the germline V gene, CDR1 is GTSNPN and CDR2 is SVGIG (reference sequence). The CDR3 runs 12 residues. CDR3 loop: CAWMQGDHEQYF.

CDR3 loop: CASSLGDGTVLF. The chain couples TRBV4-1 to TRBJ2-7; TCRdb outputs TRBD1, but without DNA this stays unchecked. Germline loops: CDR1 MGHRA, CDR2 YSYEKL. The CDR3 runs 12 residues.

CDR3 loop: CASVWNTEAFF. This chain links TRBV7-8 with TRBJ1-1. Per germline, CDR1 SGHVS and CDR2 FQNEAQ. This CDR3 has 11 residues. The full variable domain, its missing parts supplied by reference TRBV7-8 and TRBJ1-1, is GAGVSQSPRYKVAKRGQDVALRCDPISGHVSLFWYQQALGQGPEFLTYFQNEAQLDKSGLPSDRFFAERPEGSVSTLKIQRTQQEDSAVYLCASVWNTEAFFGQGTRLTVV.